By proportion, the clone carrying this T cell receptor beta chain is medium-sized. These data are taken from a study of spatial heterogeneity in lung cancer. Stated time point: sample taken at primary tumor resection. One entry per CDR3 protein results from TCRdb running MiXCR on the 5' RACE reads. Of about 40,000 distinct CDR3 sequences in the sample, roughly 5.2% were seen once. The receptor comes from a female donor with early-stage non-small cell lung cancer. The source material was PBMCs, sampled at surgery.

The CDR3 DNA sequence: TGTGCCAGCAGTGAACGTAACAGGGTCCCTCCAGATACGCAGTATTTT. Its translation is CASSERNRVPPDTQYF. V gene TRBV2 combines with J gene TRBJ2-3; perhaps TRBD1 as D (6 bases). Germline assignment: CDR1 SNHLY and CDR2 FYNNEI. Trimming removed 2 bases from V and 4 bases from J, with 16 bases in between. The CDR3 spans 16 residues.